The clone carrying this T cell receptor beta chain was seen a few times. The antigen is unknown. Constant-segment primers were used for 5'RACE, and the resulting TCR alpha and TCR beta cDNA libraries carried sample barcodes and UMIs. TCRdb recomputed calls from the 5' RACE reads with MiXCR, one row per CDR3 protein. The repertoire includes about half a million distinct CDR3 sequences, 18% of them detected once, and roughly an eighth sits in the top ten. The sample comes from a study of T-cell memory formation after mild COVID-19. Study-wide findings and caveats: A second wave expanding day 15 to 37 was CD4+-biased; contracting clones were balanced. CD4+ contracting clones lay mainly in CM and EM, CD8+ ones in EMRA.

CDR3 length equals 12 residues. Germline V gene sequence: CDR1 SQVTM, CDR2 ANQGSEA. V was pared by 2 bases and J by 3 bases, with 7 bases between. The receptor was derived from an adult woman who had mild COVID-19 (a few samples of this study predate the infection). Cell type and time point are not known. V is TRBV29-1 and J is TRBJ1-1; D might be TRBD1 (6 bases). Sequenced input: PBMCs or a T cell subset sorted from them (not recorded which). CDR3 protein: CSVERGYTEAFF. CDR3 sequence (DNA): TGCAGCGTTGAAAGGGGGTACACTGAAGCTTTCTTT.